This T cell receptor beta chain was identified in a study of cytomegalovirus exposure and HLA in healthy donors. Study in general: The 95 to 150 validation repertoires, a later analysis reported, used the same platform as the approximately 650 first-cohort repertoires. Notes on the study in general: Most TCR sequences proved rare, with some public TCRs found in many donors. Cytomegalovirus status was reportedly diagnosed by the classifier with high specificity and sensitivity. Researchers counted around 180 TCR beta chains as cytomegalovirus-associated.

A note on this clone: The target antigen is unknown.

Sequencing used immunoSEQ multiplex PCR; TCRdb keeps in-frame clones, though not all of them. The table shows over 150,000 clones, with under 95% occurring only once. The V end lost 4 bases, the J end lost 9 bases, and 12 bases lay between the germline ends. The germline CDR1 and CDR2 sequences are SGHDT and YYEEEE. CDR3 length: 12 residues. The material sequenced was PBMCs. The chain links TRBV5-6 to TRBJ2-3; D perhaps matches TRBD1 (6 bases). The sequence derives from a woman aged 18-35 years in good health and CMV-seropositive. CDR3 sequence: CASSLERGTQYF. The CDR3 nucleotides read TGTGCCAGCAGCCTGGAGAGGGGGACGCAGTATTTT.